The T cell receptor beta chain described here comes from a study of OX40 agonist ivuxolimab in advanced cancers. Study as a whole: The study treated patients with ivuxolimab, an agonistic anti-OX40 (CD134) antibody. Patients were treated with intravenous ivuxolimab, dosed at 0.01 to 10 mg/kg and infused every 2 weeks. Averaging 60 years in age, with a range of roughly 20 to 80, the cohort was approximately 83% male.

Germline-derived CDR1 and CDR2 are SGHTA and FQGTGA. This CDR3 comprises 15 residues. V lost 5 bases, J lost 2 bases, and 6 bases stayed unmatched. Measured with immunoSEQ multiplex PCR; TCRdb has only the in-frame clones, and not every one. The table shows roughly 70,000 clones, with 85% to 95% occurring only once. Patients had blood sampled at baseline and again on cycle 4 day 1 and cycle 7 day 1. The V gene is TRBV7-3, the J gene TRBJ2-1; 7 bases match TRBD1. The sequence was collected from an adult with an advanced solid tumor such as melanoma, head and neck, liver or kidney cancer. Specimen: CD4+ or CD8+ T cells sorted from blood, collected in a trial of the OX40 agonist ivuxolimab. The CDR3 loop reads CASSPQGSAYNEQFF. The CDR3 region has the DNA TGTGCCAGCAGCCCACAGGGGTCCGCCTACAATGAGCAGTTCTTC.